The sequence of this T cell receptor (beta chain) was determined in a study of T cells in Graves' hyperthyroidism and ophthalmopathy. Many counts were recorded for this clonotype. Using RNA transcripts as the source, TCR beta CDR3 regions were amplified. Carried out on the TCR CDR3, a first-round RT-PCR used the HTBI primer set. TCRdb independently ran MiXCR on the multiplex PCR reads; one entry per CDR3 protein. This repertoire shows more than 250,000 distinct CDR3 sequences, roughly 15% found once; its top ten account for 30% to 35%. The CDR3 sequence is 15 residues long. CDR1 is SGHAT, CDR2 FQDESV, per germline (reference sequence). J was trimmed by 6 bases and V by 3 bases; bases with no gene match: 5.

Sequencing was performed on blood. The sequence derives from a woman aged 50 to 65 with Graves' hyperthyroidism that later progressed to Graves' ophthalmopathy. The chain employs TRBV11-1 and TRBJ2-3; 11 bases are a match to TRBD1. The CDR3 is CASSFRTGGADTQYF. CDR3 nucleotides: TGTGCCAGCAGCTTCCGGACAGGGGGCGCGGATACGCAGTATTTT.